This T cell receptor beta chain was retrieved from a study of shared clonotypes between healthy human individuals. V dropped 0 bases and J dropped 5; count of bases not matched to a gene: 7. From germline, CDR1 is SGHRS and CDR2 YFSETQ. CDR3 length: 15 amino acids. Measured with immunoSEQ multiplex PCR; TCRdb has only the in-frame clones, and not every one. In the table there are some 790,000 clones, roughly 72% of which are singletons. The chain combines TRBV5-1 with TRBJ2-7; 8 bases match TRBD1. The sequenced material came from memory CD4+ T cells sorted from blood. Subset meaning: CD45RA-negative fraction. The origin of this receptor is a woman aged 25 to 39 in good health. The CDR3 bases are TGCGCCAGCAGCTTGGGGGACAGGTCGCGGGACGAGCAGTACTTC. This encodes CASSLGDRSRDEQYF.